The sequence of this T cell receptor (beta chain) was determined in a study of Tregs in tolerant kidney transplant recipients. Whole-study findings and limits: Validation in larger populations is needed because few patients were studied.

The CDR3 sequence is 13 residues long. Per germline, CDR1 KGHSH and CDR2 LQKENI. Trimming removed 8 bases from V and 4 bases from J; junction bases left unmatched: 6. Method: immunoSEQ multiplex PCR; TCRdb's copy keeps in-frame clones and lacks some. Here the sample spans 68,000 or so clones, 84% being singletons. Unstimulated Tregs (CD4+CD25+CD127-) and CD4+CD25- non-Tregs were sorted from PBMCs. This clone has only a few counts. Its antigen is as yet unknown. The sequenced material came from CD4+ T cells from blood. The chain carries TRBV18 and TRBJ1-2, with 8 bases aligning to TRBD1. This receptor was taken from a human donor in good health. This CDR3 is CASPRTGCYGYTF. In DNA form, the CDR3 reads TGTGCCAGCCCTCGGACAGGGTGCTATGGCTACACCTTC.